A single sample gave rise to the 17 T cell receptor beta chains below, sequenced in a study of T-cell reconstitution after alpha-beta-depleted transplantation in children. The TCRbeta library incorporated unique molecular identifiers. TCRdb redid the calling of the PCR reads with MiXCR, one entry per CDR3 protein. The data show roughly 200,000 distinct CDR3 sequences, approximately 10% seen once. The sequences come from PBMCs, collected before TCRalphabeta/CD19-depleted stem cell transplant. The receptors come from a child younger than two with acute myeloid leukemia, due to receive a stem cell transplant.

This clonotype showed up just a few times. V and J are TRBV29-1 and TRBJ1-4, with 8 bases that match TRBD1. The CDR3 spans 16 residues. From germline, CDR1 is SQVTM and CDR2 ANQGSEA. Unmatched junction bases numbered 17, after V lost 7 bases and J lost 7 bases. DNA of the CDR3: TGCAGCGGGTTGATCAGGGGGCGGGGAGGGATTGAAAAACTGTTTTTT. Translating gives CSGLIRGRGGIEKLFF.

In its sample, this clonotype was seen many times. The chain couples TRBV28 to TRBJ2-6; D call uncertain. The CDR3 spans 15 residues. With 6 bases removed from V and 2 bases from J, the gap between germline ends came to 11 bases. Germline CDR1 is MDHEN and CDR2 is SYDVKM. CDR3: CASSQGFTGANVLTF. For the CDR3, the DNA is TGTGCCAGCAGCCAAGGGTTTACTGGGGCCAACGTCCTGACTTTC.

The sample holds many counts of this clonotype. The rearrangement links TRBV12-3 or TRBV12-4 to TRBJ1-6; D gene uncertain. V was cut by 3 bases and J by 10 bases, with 13 bases left in between. CDR3 size: 14 residues. The CDR3 protein is CASSFTSLESPLHF. The CDR3 DNA sequence: TGTGCCAGCAGTTTTACATCCCTAGAGTCACCCCTCCACTTT.

This clonotype was recorded many times. This rearrangement joins TRBV28 to TRBJ1-2; a possible D gene is TRBD1 (6 bases). This CDR3 comprises 12 residues. V lost 7 bases to trimming and J lost 7 bases, with 13 bases between them. CDR1 is MDHEN, CDR2 SYDVKM, per germline. This CDR3 is CASTDNRAGYTF. The CDR3 DNA reads as TGTGCCAGCACCGATAACAGGGCTGGCTACACCTTC.

This clonotype has a count of ten or more. The gene calls are TRBV10-2 and TRBJ2-7, with 8 bases matching TRBD2. The CDR3 sequence is 15 residues long. CDR1 is WSHSY, CDR2 SAAADI, per germline. The V segment lost 2 bases and the J segment 3 bases; nucleotides outside the gene matches: 6. CDR3: CASSEAGTRFYEQYF. The CDR3 DNA is TGCGCCAGCAGTGAGGCCGGGACTAGGTTCTACGAGCAGTACTTC.

The sample holds many counts of this clonotype. V gene TRBV5-1 combines with J gene TRBJ2-3, with TRBD1 matching over 8 bases. This CDR3 contains 15 residues. J lost 0 bases, V lost 5 bases, and 5 bases had no gene match. CDR1 and CDR2 (germline): SGHRS, YFSETQ. In nucleotides, the CDR3 is TGCGCCAGCAGGTCCAGGGGGCCTAGCACAGATACGCAGTATTTT. This translates into CASRSRGPSTDTQYF.

In the case of this clonotype: A clone one base away is much larger, so this may be a read error. The chain carries TRBV29-1 and TRBJ1-2; maybe TRBD1 (5 bases). Germline lookup yields CDR1 SQVTM and CDR2 ANQGSEA. The CDR3 contains 13 residues. The CDR3: CSDRGNTNYGYTF. The CDR3 nucleotides read TGCTCCGACCGGGGCAATACTAACTATGGCTACACCTTC. Full variable domain (missing parts from reference TRBV29-1 and TRBJ1-2): SAVISQKPSRDICQRGTSLTIQCQVDSQVTMMFWYRQQPGQSLTLIATANQGSEATYESGFVIDKFPISRPNLTFSTLTVSNMSPEDSSIYLCSDRGNTNYGYTFGSGTRLTVV.

This clonotype was observed a few times. The V gene is TRBV7-2, the J gene TRBJ1-2; no definite D call. CDR1 and CDR2 from the germline V gene are SGHTA and FQGNSA. The ends were cut back, 4 bases at V and 5 bases at J, with 5 bases in the middle. CDR3 length: 11 amino acids. The CDR3, as DNA: TGTGCCAGCAGCTCTTTTTATGGCTACACCTTC. Amino acids: CASSSFYGYTF.

The table lists this clonotype with many counts. The chain joins TRBV5-6 to TRBJ2-7, with 12 bases identical to TRBD2. Unmatched junction bases numbered 7, after V lost 4 bases and J lost 2 bases. This CDR3 has 16 amino acids. Looked up from germline, CDR1 is SGHDT and CDR2 is YYEEEE. CDR3 nucleotide sequence: TGTGCCAGCAGCCAAACCCCTAGCGGGAGGGCCTACGAGCAGTACTTC. This sequence encodes CASSQTPSGRAYEQYF.

V is TRBV20-1 and J is TRBJ1-2; TRBD1 is a possible D gene (5 bases). CDR3 length: 15 amino acids. The V end was cut by 5 bases, the J end by 3 bases, with 19 bases between. Germline V gene data show CDR1 as DFQATT and CDR2 as SNEGSKA (reference sequence). The CDR3 region has the DNA TGCAGTGCTCCCCCGGGGCAGGTACCGCACTATGGCTACACCTTC. Translated, it gives CSAPPGQVPHYGYTF.

The sample holds many counts of this clonotype. Sequence at one end of the junction differs from germline and may be a read error. The J gene is TRBJ2-1, the V gene TRBV24-1; no definite D call. CDR3 length equals 11 residues. CDR1 KGHDR and CDR2 SFDVKD come from the germline V gene. The CDR3 bases are TGTGCCACCAGTTATTTTGGTGAGCAGTTCTTC. It is translated as CATSYFGEQFF.

In this sample, this clonotype turned up many times. The chain couples TRBV5-1 to TRBJ2-7; TRBD1 matches 8 bases. V was pared by 0 bases and J by 3 bases, with 5 bases of the junction left unmatched. This CDR3 has 15 amino acids. CDR1 is SGHRS, CDR2 YFSETQ, per germline. The CDR3 protein is CASSLGGTGDYEQYF. CDR3 DNA: TGCGCCAGCAGCTTGGGTGGGACAGGAGACTACGAGCAGTACTTC.

This clonotype was detected ten times or more. The chain links TRBV20-1 to TRBJ1-5; D remains unclear. Trimming pared 3 bases from V and 4 bases from J, leaving 7 bases between. Germline CDR1 DFQATT, CDR2 SNEGSKA (reference sequence). The CDR3 extends over 12 amino acids. The CDR3 reads CSASFGNQPQHF. Written as DNA, the CDR3 is TGCAGTGCTAGCTTCGGTAATCAGCCCCAGCATTTT.

This clonotype was seen a handful of times. J is TRBJ1-3 and V is TRBV7-6; D possibly corresponds to TRBD1 (6 bases). Trimming took off 1 base at V and 1 base at J, with 11 bases between the two ends. Germline V gives CDR1 SGHVS, CDR2 FNYEAQ. The CDR3 spans 16 residues. CDR3 DNA: TGTGCCAGCAGCTTAGGAGGCACAGGGTCTGGAAACACCATATATTTT. Its protein product is CASSLGGTGSGNTIYF.

This clonotype occurred many times. This sequence joins TRBV6-5 and TRBJ1-6; D uncertain. The CDR3 length is 13 residues. In germline, CDR1 is MNHEY, CDR2 SVGAGI. Trimming took off 2 bases at V and 4 bases at J, with 3 bases between the two ends. This CDR3 is CASSYQYNSPLHF. The DNA for the CDR3 is TGTGCCAGCAGTTACCAGTATAATTCACCCCTCCACTTT.

This clonotype has a handful of counts. The J gene is TRBJ1-3, the V gene TRBV20-1; D remains unclear. The CDR3 extends over 14 amino acids. CDR1 DFQATT and CDR2 SNEGSKA come from the germline V gene (reference sequence). V shed 0 bases and J shed 0 bases, with 6 bases lying between them. The chain's CDR3 is CSAREASSGNTIYF. For the CDR3, the DNA is TGCAGTGCTAGAGAGGCCAGCTCTGGAAACACCATATATTTT.

This clonotype was seen ten or more times. This chain uses TRBV11-2 with TRBJ2-7; D uncertain. The CDR3 is made up of 12 amino acids. Trimming stripped 1 base from V and 6 bases from J, with 7 bases between. The germline gives CDR1 SGHAT, CDR2 FQNNGV. The CDR3 spells CASSLGIGEQYF. As DNA, the CDR3 is TGTGCCAGCAGCTTAGGTATTGGCGAGCAGTACTTC.